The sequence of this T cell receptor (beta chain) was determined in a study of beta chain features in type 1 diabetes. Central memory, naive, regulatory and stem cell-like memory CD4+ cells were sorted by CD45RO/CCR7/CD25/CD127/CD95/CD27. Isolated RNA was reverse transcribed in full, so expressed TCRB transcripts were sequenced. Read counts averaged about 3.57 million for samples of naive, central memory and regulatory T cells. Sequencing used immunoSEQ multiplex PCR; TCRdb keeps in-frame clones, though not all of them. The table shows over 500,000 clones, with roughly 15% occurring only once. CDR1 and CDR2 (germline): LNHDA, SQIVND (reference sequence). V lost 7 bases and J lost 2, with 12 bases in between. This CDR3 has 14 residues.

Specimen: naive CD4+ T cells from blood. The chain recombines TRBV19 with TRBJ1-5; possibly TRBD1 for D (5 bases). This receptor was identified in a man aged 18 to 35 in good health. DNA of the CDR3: TGTGCCAGTACAGGGAGATTTGGCAATCAGCCCCAGCATTTT. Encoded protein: CASTGRFGNQPQHF.